This T cell receptor beta chain was sequenced for a study of blood T cell repertoires in COVID-19 (dated by TCRdb to 2019 to 2021). Regarding the complete study: Collaborator samples came from the United States, Italy and Spain and covered acute and convalescent phases of COVID-19. The sample metadata nearly always contained a de-identified subject ID, COVID-19 status, age in years and sex. Subjects who had been exposed to COVID-19, were actively infected with it, or had recovered from it provided the deeply sampled blood TCRbeta repertoires that made up the dataset. The prospective study material was composed of cDNA or gDNA derived from T cells, B-cell-depleted T cells, or PBMCs. Where available, HLA class I and class II types were obtained from metadata supplied by the sample provider rather than from assay-based typing. The samples were drawn from two sources: the first 160 participants of the ongoing ImmuneRACE study, and 1,200 or so subjects contributed by 6 global collaborators. The repertoires were made available in a free public database intended to serve as a resource for research on the immune response to SARS-CoV-2. What the authors observed across the whole study: The quantity of clinical and demographic metadata differed by source and by participant and was supplied without curation.

Points on this clone: Which antigen it targets is not known. Per-base quality was not reported, and no clone a single base away is much larger than it.

TCRbeta CDR3 regions were amplified from genomic DNA using the immunoSEQ Assay, a bias-controlled multiplex PCR. Concerning the study's data processing: Nucleated cell counts per sample were estimated from amplification of reference gene primers within the assay. Sequence reads were collapsed and filtered to measure the absolute abundance of every unique TCRbeta CDR3 rearrangement. For each sample, productive Simpson clonality was calculated as the square root of Simpson's diversity index across productive rearrangements. TCRdb stores this immuneACCESS table with in-frame sequences only. Part of the clones is absent; in the studies checked, under half of the shortfall reflects unresolved V genes, and no reason is known for the rest. D and trimming come from the DNA, and the V and J calls and clone size come from that table. The sample profile shows approximately 99,000 clones; 87% of them were found once. The ten largest clones capture roughly 21% of the sample.

Collaborating institutions collected whole blood in K2EDTA tubes following their own protocols. Collaborator samples were shipped for TCRbeta analysis as frozen whole blood, isolated PBMCs, or DNA extracted from either sample type. This clonotype was sampled from a human donor in a cohort sampled during active COVID-19. The source material was peripheral blood.

In nucleotide form, the sequence is TGTGCCAGCAGCGGACAGGTCAACACTGAAGCTTTCTTT. It is translated as CASSGQVNTEAFF. The chain is assembled from TRBV2 and TRBJ1-1; 7 of the junction bases match TRBD1. Based on the germline V gene, the CDR1 and CDR2 sequences are SNHLY and FYNNEI. The CDR3, cysteine through phenylalanine, is 13 amino acids long. Only the CDR3 DNA stays, 39 bases, in frame from base 1. Here V drops 6 bases and J drops 2 bases, and the junction holds 3 bases not matched to any gene.